This TCR beta chain is from a study of patients and donors after allogeneic stem cell transplantation. The sample holds many counts of this clonotype. This CDR3 comprises 16 residues. The J segment lost 2 bases and the V segment lost 7 bases, leaving 14 bases of the junction unmatched. Germline V lookup: CDR1 DFQATT, CDR2 SNEGSKA (reference sequence). TCRdb re-called the RT-PCR reads through MiXCR, storing one row per CDR3 protein. The sample contains under 95,000 distinct CDR3 sequences, around 5% of which appear only once. This clonotype was sampled from a human donor who was either an allogeneic HSCT recipient or a stem cell or donor lymphocyte infusion donor (not recorded which). It is not recorded whose cells these are; they may come from a transplant donor. This sequence joins TRBV20-1 and TRBJ1-3; 7 bases are shared with TRBD1. Material: blood, either unsorted or a sorted T cell fraction (not recorded which). CDR3 DNA: TGCAGTGTCGAGCCGTGGACAGGAAAAGCTGGAAACACCATATATTTT. Amino acids: CSVEPWTGKAGNTIYF.